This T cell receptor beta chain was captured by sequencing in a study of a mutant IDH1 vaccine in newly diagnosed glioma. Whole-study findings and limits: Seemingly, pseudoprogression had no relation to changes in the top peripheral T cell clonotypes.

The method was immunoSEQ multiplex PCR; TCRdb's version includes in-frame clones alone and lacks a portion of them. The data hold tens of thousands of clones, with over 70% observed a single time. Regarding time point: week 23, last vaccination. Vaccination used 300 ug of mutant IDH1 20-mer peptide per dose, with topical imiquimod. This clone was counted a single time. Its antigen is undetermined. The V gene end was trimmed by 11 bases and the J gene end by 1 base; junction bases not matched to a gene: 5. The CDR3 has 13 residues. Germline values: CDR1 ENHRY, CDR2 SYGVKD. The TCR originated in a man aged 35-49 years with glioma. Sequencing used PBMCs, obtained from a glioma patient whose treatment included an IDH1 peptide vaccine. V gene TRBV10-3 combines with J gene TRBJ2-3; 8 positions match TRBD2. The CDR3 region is CALRAGGTDTQYF. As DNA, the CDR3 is TGTGCCCTTAGAGCGGGGGGCACAGATACGCAGTATTTT.